Sequencing of this TCR beta chain was carried out in a study of spatial heterogeneity in lung cancer. Germline CDR1 LGHNA, CDR2 YSLEER. The V end was cut by 2 bases, the J end by 5 bases, with 12 bases between. CDR3 length equals 15 residues. TCRdb analysed the 5' RACE reads with MiXCR anew, one entry per CDR3 protein. In the table there are some 120,000 distinct CDR3 sequences, 12% of which are singletons. Time point meaning: blood at routine non-recurrence follow-up after resection. Tumor, nontumor lung or frozen PBMC supplied whole RNA, sequenced without sorting. This clonotype showed up just a few times.

The TCR originated in a male donor with early-stage non-small cell lung cancer. The specimen comprised PBMCs, sampled at follow-up. The J gene is TRBJ1-4, the V gene TRBV4-3, with D possibly matching TRBD1 (5 bases). In nucleotides, the CDR3 is TGCGCCAGCAGCCAATCAGGGCGCCTGAATGAAAAACTGTTTTTT. The encoded protein is CASSQSGRLNEKLFF.